Listed here is a single T cell receptor (beta chain). Its antigen remains unknown. Germline lookup yields CDR1 LNHNV and CDR2 YYDKDF (reference sequence). CDR3 length equals 15 residues. V lost 1 base and J lost 6, with 14 bases in between. The record originates from a study of glioma-infiltrating T cells. Study summary: Dexamethasone exposure before glioma surgery was limited to six or fewer days. Target coverage was about 4.5- to 11-fold for about a million blood T cells.

The study's findings and limits: Above-expected tissue-blood divergence occurred in all gliomas, most in low-grade ones. Shared blood CDR3 signature motifs marked patients with low tissue-blood divergence.

The iRepertoire nested amplicon-rescue multiplex PCR amplified TCR alpha and beta CDR3s from RNA. TCRdb redid the calling of the multiplex PCR reads with MiXCR, one entry per CDR3 protein. The sample consists of a few hundred thousand distinct CDR3 sequences, 41% of them appearing once. The chain has TRBV15 and TRBJ2-3; a possible D gene is TRBD1 (5 bases). This TCR was recovered from a human donor with low-grade glioma or glioblastoma, undergoing nonglioma brain surgery, or in good health (not recorded which). The sequenced sample consisted of glioma tissue, nonneoplastic brain tissue, or PBMCs (not recorded which). The CDR3 DNA follows: TGTGCCACCAGCAGAGGGAGACAGCCGGAGGATACGCAGTATTTT. Amino acids: CATSRGRQPEDTQYF.